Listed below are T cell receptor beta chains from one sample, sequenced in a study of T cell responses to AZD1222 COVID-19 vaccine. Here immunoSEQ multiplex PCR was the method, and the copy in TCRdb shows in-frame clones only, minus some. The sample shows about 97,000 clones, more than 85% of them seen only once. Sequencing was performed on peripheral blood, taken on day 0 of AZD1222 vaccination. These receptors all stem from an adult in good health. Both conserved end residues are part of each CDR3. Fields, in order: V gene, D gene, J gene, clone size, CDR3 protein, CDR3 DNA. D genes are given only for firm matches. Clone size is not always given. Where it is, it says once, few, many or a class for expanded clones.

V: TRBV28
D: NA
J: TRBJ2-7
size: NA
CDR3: CASSFMDGRAYEQYF
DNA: TGTGCCAGCAGTTTCATGGACGGAAGAGCCTACGAGCAGTACTTC

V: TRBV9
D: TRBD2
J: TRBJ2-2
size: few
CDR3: CASSVGGSGITGELFF
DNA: TGTGCCAGCAGCGTAGGCGGTAGCGGGATTACCGGGGAGCTGTTTTTT

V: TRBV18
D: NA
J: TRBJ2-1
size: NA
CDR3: CASSPDFSEQFF
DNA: TGTGCCAGCTCACCGGACTTCTCGGAGCAGTTCTTC

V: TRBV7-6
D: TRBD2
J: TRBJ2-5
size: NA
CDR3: CASSLGAASGGQETQYF
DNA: TGTGCCAGCAGCTTAGGGGCGGCTAGCGGGGGCCAAGAGACCCAGTACTTC

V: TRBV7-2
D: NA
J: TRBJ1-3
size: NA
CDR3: CASSLDSRRDGNTIYF
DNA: TGTGCCAGCAGCCTGGACAGCCGTAGGGACGGAAACACCATATATTTT

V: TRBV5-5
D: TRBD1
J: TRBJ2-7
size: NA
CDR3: CASRPGGSYEQYF
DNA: TGTGCCAGCAGGCCAGGGGGCTCCTACGAGCAGTACTTC

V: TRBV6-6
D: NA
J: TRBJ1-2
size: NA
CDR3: CASSYWRANYGYTF
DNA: TGTGCCAGCAGTTACTGGAGGGCTAACTATGGCTACACCTTC

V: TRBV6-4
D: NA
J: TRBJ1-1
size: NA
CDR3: CASSAPSWEAPTLAIEAFF
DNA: TGTGCCAGCAGTGCCCCTTCATGGGAGGCTCCAACTTTGGCGATTGAAGCTTTCTTT

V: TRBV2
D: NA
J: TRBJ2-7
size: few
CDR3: CASSDNRDSYEQYF
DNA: TGTGCCAGCAGTGACAACCGGGATTCCTACGAGCAGTACTTC

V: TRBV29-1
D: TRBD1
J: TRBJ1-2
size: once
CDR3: CSVETGGASGGYTF
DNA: TGCAGCGTTGAAACAGGGGGCGCATCCGGTGGCTACACCTTC

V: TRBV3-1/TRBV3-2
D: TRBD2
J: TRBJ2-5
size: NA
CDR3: CASSQSGRGEEETQYF
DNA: TGTGCCAGCAGCCAATCGGGGCGGGGGGAAGAAGAGACCCAGTACTTC

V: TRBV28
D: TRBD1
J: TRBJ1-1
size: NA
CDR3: CASQPGQGSEAFF
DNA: TGTGCCAGCCAACCGGGACAGGGATCTGAAGCTTTCTTT

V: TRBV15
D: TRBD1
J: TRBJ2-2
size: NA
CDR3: CATSRDQRTGGTGELFF
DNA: TGTGCCACCAGCAGAGATCAAAGGACAGGGGGCACCGGGGAGCTGTTTTTT

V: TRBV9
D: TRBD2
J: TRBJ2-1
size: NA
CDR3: CASSVGFTSGYNEQFF
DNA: TGTGCCAGCAGCGTAGGTTTCACTAGCGGCTACAATGAGCAGTTCTTC

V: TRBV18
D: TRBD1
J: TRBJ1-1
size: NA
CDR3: CASSPGQGAWASAEAFF
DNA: TGTGCCAGCTCACCCGGACAGGGGGCTTGGGCGAGCGCTGAAGCTTTCTTT

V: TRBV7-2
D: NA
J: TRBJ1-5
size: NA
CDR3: CASSSHPNQPQHF
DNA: TGTGCCAGCAGCTCCCATCCGAATCAGCCCCAGCATTTT

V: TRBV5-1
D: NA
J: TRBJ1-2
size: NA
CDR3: CASSLWTDLNDGYTF
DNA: TGCGCCAGCAGCTTGTGGACGGACCTTAATGATGGCTACACCTTC

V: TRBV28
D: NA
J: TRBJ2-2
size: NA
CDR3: CASSLRGINTGELFF
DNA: TGTGCCAGCAGTTTACGGGGGATCAACACCGGGGAGCTGTTTTTT

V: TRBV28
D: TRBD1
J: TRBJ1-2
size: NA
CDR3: CASLQGDYGYTF
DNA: TGTGCCAGCCTCCAGGGGGACTATGGCTACACCTTC

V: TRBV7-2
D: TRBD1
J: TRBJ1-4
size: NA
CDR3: CASSSQGALSEKLFF
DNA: TGTGCCAGCAGCTCACAGGGGGCGTTGAGTGAAAAACTGTTTTTT

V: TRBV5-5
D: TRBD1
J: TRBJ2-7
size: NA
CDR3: CASGQGAIYEQYF
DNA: TGTGCCAGCGGACAGGGGGCTATCTACGAGCAGTACTTC

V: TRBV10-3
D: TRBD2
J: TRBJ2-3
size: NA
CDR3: CAITFSGETDTQYF
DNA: TGTGCCATCACCTTCAGCGGGGAAACAGATACGCAGTATTTT

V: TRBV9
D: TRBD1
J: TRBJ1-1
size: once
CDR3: CASSVAGPGQGAEAFF
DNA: TGTGCCAGCAGCGTAGCTGGCCCCGGACAGGGCGCTGAAGCTTTCTTT

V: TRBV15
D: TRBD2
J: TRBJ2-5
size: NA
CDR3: CATSSAGETRYF
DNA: TGTGCCACCAGCAGTGCGGGAGAGACCCGGTACTTC

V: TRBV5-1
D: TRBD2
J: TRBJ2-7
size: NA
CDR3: CASSFARASGSRDEQYF
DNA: TGCGCCAGCTCATTTGCGAGAGCTAGCGGGAGTCGCGACGAGCAGTACTTC

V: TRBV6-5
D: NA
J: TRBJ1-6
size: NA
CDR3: CASSYEARHSPLHF
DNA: TGTGCCAGCAGTTACGAGGCCAGGCATTCACCCCTCCACTTT

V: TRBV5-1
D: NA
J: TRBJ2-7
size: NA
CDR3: CASSLAGQYEQYF
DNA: TGCGCCAGCAGCTTGGCCGGGCAGTACGAGCAGTACTTC

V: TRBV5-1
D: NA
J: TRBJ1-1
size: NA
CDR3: CASSRSNLGTEAFF
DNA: TGCGCCAGCAGCCGCAGTAACCTGGGCACTGAAGCTTTCTTT

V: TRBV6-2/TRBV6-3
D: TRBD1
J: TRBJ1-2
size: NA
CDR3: CASSYSDDRGDRYGYTF
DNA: TGTGCCAGCAGTTATTCCGACGACAGGGGCGATAGGTATGGCTACACCTTC

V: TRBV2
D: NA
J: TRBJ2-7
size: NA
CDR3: CASSTYEQYF
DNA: TGTGCCAGCAGTACCTACGAGCAGTACTTC

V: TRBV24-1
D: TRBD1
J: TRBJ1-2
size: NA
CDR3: CATRSGQASYGYTF
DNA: TGTGCCACCAGGTCAGGACAGGCCAGCTATGGCTACACCTTC

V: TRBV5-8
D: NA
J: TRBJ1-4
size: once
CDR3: CATYPRATGEKLFF
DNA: TGTGCCACGTACCCCAGGGCCACAGGGGAAAAACTGTTTTTT

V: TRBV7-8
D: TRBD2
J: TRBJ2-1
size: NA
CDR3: CASSMTSDNEQFF
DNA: TGTGCCAGCAGCATGACTAGCGACAATGAGCAGTTCTTC

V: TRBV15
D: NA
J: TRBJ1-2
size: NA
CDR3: CATGTRRPTGGYTF
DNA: TGTGCCACCGGTACGAGGAGACCAACGGGTGGCTACACCTTC

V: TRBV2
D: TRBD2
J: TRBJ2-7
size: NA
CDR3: CASRLGLVVYEQYF
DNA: TGTGCCAGCAGGTTAGGACTAGTCGTGTACGAGCAGTACTTC

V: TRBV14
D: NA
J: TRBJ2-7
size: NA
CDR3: CASSQFHEQYF
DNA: TGTGCCAGCAGCCAATTTCACGAGCAGTACTTC

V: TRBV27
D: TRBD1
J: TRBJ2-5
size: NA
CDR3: CASSSPGQGAGETQYF
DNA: TGTGCCAGCAGTTCGCCGGGACAGGGCGCAGGGGAGACCCAGTACTTC

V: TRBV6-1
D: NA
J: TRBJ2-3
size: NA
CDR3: CASSDRQAGTQYF
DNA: TGTGCCAGCAGTGACCGACAGGCGGGTACGCAGTATTTT

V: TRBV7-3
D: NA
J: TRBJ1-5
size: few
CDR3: CASSLNSDRNQPQHF
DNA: TGTGCCAGCAGCTTAAACTCCGACCGAAATCAGCCCCAGCATTTT

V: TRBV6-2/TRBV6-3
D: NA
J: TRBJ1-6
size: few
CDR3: CASSYSGTLYNSPLHF
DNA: TGTGCCAGCAGTTATTCCGGGACACTCTATAATTCACCCCTCCACTTT

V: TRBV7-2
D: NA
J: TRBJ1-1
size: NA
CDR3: CASSSQGYLNTEAFF
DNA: TGTGCCAGCAGCTCACAGGGATACTTGAACACTGAAGCTTTCTTT

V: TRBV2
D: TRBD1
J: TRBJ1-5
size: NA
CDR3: CASRYLQGSDPQHF
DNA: TGTGCCAGCAGGTACCTACAGGGGAGTGATCCCCAGCATTTT

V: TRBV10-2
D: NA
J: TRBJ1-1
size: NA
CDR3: CASSGEDGRGLTEAFF
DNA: TGCGCCAGCAGTGGGGAAGATGGTAGGGGACTCACTGAAGCTTTCTTT

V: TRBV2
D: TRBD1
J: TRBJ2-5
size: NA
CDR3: CASREDRGVQETQYF
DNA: TGTGCCAGCAGGGAAGACAGGGGCGTTCAAGAGACCCAGTACTTC

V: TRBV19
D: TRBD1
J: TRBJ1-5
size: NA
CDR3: CASAKGRGIQPQHF
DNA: TGTGCCAGTGCTAAGGGCAGGGGGATTCAGCCCCAGCATTTT

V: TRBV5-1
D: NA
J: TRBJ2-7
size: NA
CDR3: CASSLTVYEQYF
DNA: TGCGCCAGCAGCTTGACAGTCTACGAGCAGTACTTC

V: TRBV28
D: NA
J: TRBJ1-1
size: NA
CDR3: CASSFGGSITEAFF
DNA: TGTGCCAGCAGTTTTGGGGGGTCAATCACTGAAGCTTTCTTT

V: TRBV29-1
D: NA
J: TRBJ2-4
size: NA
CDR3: CSVNKIAGHQIAKNIQYF
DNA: TGCAGCGTAAATAAGATCGCGGGACACCAGATAGCCAAAAACATTCAGTACTTC

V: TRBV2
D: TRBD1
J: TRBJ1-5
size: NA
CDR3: CASSRTGGGQPQHF
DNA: TGTGCCAGCAGTAGAACAGGGGGCGGCCAGCCCCAGCATTTT

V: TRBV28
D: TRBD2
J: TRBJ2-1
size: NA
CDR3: CASSLFRGASGGNEQFF
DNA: TGTGCCAGCAGTTTATTCCGGGGAGCTAGCGGGGGCAATGAGCAGTTCTTC

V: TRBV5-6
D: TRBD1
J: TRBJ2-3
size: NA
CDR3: CASSLRLLDRDVTDTQYF
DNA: TGTGCCAGCAGCTTGCGGTTGCTGGACAGGGATGTCACAGATACGCAGTATTTT

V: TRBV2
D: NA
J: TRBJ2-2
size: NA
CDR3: CASRGTGELFF
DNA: TGTGCCAGCAGGGGCACCGGGGAGCTGTTTTTT

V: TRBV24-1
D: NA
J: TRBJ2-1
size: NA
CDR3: CATSDTTGQTSYNEQFF
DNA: TGTGCCACCAGTGATACGACCGGACAGACCTCCTACAATGAGCAGTTCTTC

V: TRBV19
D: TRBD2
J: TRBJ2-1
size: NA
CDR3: CASNIAGGAYNEQFF
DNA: TGTGCCAGTAATATAGCGGGGGGTGCGTACAATGAGCAGTTCTTC